What follows are 21 T cell receptor beta chains derived from one specimen sequenced in a study of CD8 T cells in Susac syndrome. Random hexamers primed reverse transcription of about 0.45 to 1 ug RNA. TCRdb reanalysed the immunoSEQ multiplex PCR reads using MiXCR and keeps one entry per CDR3 protein. The table has about 94,000 distinct CDR3 sequences, around 94% seen once. Sequenced sample: CD4+ T cells from PBMCs. These receptors originate from a human donor with Susac syndrome.

Concerning this clonotype itself: A junction end diverges from the germline sequence, so it may reflect a read error. The CDR3 DNA sequence: TGCGCCAAAAGGTCTCCCGGGACAGGGCGAATGAACACTGAAGCTTTCTTT. Its protein is CAKRSPGTGRMNTEAFF. V and J are TRBV7-2 and TRBJ1-1, with 9 bases matching TRBD1. The CDR3 runs 17 residues. CDR1 and CDR2 (germline): SGHTA, FQGNSA.

This chain uses TRBV7-6 with TRBJ1-2; the match to TRBD1 covers 7 bases. J was trimmed by 4 bases and V by 1 base; bases with no gene match: 9. The germline V gene has CDR1 SGHVS and CDR2 FNYEAQ. The CDR3 is 16 amino acids. DNA of the CDR3: TGTGCCAGCAGCTTAGGAGGGGGCGTCGTCCCCTATGGCTACACCTTC. Its translation is CASSLGGGVVPYGYTF. The full variable domain, in which reference TRBV7-6 and TRBJ1-2 provide the parts outside the CDR3, is GAGVSQSPRYKVTKRGQDVALRCDPISGHVSLYWYRQALGQGPEFLTYFNYEAQQDKSGLPNDRFSAERPEGSISTLTIQRTEQRDSAMYRCASSLGGGVVPYGYTFGSGTRLTVV.

The genes are TRBV5-1 and TRBJ1-1; D possibly corresponds to TRBD1 (5 bases). V was pared by 0 bases and J by 5 bases, with 11 bases between. The CDR3 length is 14 residues. Germline CDR1 and CDR2: SGHRS and YFSETQ. The CDR3 DNA reads as TGCGCCAGCAGCTTGGGGACATTCCGAACTGAAGCTTTCTTT. This sequence encodes CASSLGTFRTEAFF.

In its sample, this clonotype was seen once. The chain links TRBV20-1 to TRBJ1-4; TRBD1 aligns across 7 bases. Germline values: CDR1 DFQATT, CDR2 SNEGSKA (reference sequence). V trimming: 3 bases; J trimming: 0 bases; junction bases outside the gene matches: 4. CDR3 size: 15 residues. This CDR3 reads CSARTGLATNEKLFF. The CDR3, as DNA: TGCAGTGCTAGGACAGGGCTTGCAACTAATGAAAAACTGTTTTTT.

The gene calls are TRBV3-1 and TRBJ2-1; the D gene could be TRBD1 or TRBD2 (5 bases each). The CDR3 consists of 14 residues. Deletions cut 5 bases from V and 5 bases from J, with 13 bases between. Per the germline V gene, CDR1 is LGHDT and CDR2 is YNNKEL (reference sequence). The CDR3 nucleotides read TGTGCCAGCAGCTCGGGACCGGTGAACAATGAGCAGTTCTTC. Its protein product is CASSSGPVNNEQFF.

This clonotype was found once. The rearrangement joins TRBV2 to TRBJ2-5; no clear D gene. The CDR3 length is 14 residues. The V gene's germline CDR1 is SNHLY and CDR2 FYNNEI. Between the trimmed V and J ends, which lost 4 bases and 5 bases, there was a span of 14 bases. CDR3 region: CASSVNPNAETQYF. Written as DNA, the CDR3 is TGTGCCAGCAGTGTCAATCCGAATGCGGAGACCCAGTACTTC.

The rearrangement links TRBV7-2 to TRBJ2-3, with TRBD2 identical over 12 bases. The CDR3 is 18 residues long. Germline CDR1 reads SGHTA; CDR2 reads FQGNSA. V lost 4 bases and J lost 1; bases outside the gene matches: 9. The CDR3 DNA sequence: TGTGCCAGCAGCTCTAGCTCTCTAGCGGGGGGGGGCACAGATACGCAGTATTTT. As protein: CASSSSSLAGGGTDTQYF.

V gene TRBV25-1 combines with J gene TRBJ1-6; the D gene is possibly TRBD1 (5 bases). Germline CDR1 reads MGHDK; CDR2 reads SYGVNS. Trimming took off 8 bases at V and 10 bases at J, with 18 bases between the two ends. The CDR3 contains 14 residues. The CDR3 DNA is TGTGCCAGCGGGGGGGAGCTCTCCAGGTCACCCCTCCACTTT. Its translation: CASGGELSRSPLHF.

The chain uses TRBV12-3 or TRBV12-4 and TRBJ1-2; no clear D gene. V was pared by 5 bases and J by 8 bases, with 9 bases between. The CDR3 totals 11 residues. The CDR3 region is CASSRQGGYTF. CDR3 nucleotide sequence: TGTGCCAGCAGTAGGCAAGGAGGCTACACCTTC.

This clonotype was picked up one time. The chain has TRBV3-1 and TRBJ2-7; TRBD1 is a possible D gene (5 bases). V dropped 4 bases and J dropped 6 bases, with 13 bases sitting between them. The CDR3 extends over 13 amino acids. Germline CDR1 and CDR2: LGHDT and YNNKEL (reference sequence). The chain's CDR3 is CASSPRTRSEQYF. The CDR3 DNA is TGTGCCAGCAGCCCCCGGACAAGGAGCGAGCAGTACTTC.

The V call is TRBV7-2, the J call TRBJ2-3; 8 positions match TRBD2. The trim removed 4 bases at V and 0 bases at J, leaving 3 bases unmatched. Germline V CDR1 and CDR2: SGHTA, FQGNSA. The CDR3 is 15 amino acids. CDR3 DNA sequence: TGTGCCAGCAGCTCCGGGAGGGTTAGCACAGATACGCAGTATTTT. It translates to CASSSGRVSTDTQYF.

The gene calls are TRBV18 and TRBJ2-3, with TRBD2 matching 12 bases. V gave up 6 bases and J gave up 0 bases; unmatched junction bases: 7. Germline CDR1 KGHSH, CDR2 LQKENI. This CDR3 has 17 residues. CDR3 DNA: TGTGCCAGCTCCCCAACCGGACTAGCGGGGAGCACAGATACGCAGTATTTT. The encoded protein is CASSPTGLAGSTDTQYF.

The chain joins TRBV9 to TRBJ2-7; D is perhaps TRBD2 (6 bases). Germline lookup yields CDR1 SGDLS and CDR2 YYNGEE. The CDR3 totals 14 residues. Trimming took 3 bases from V and 0 from J, leaving 10 bases between them. CDR3 protein: CASSEAGSSYEQYF. Written as DNA, the CDR3 is TGTGCCAGCAGCGAGGCGGGGTCCTCCTACGAGCAGTACTTC. Combining the CDR3 with reference TRBV9 and TRBJ2-7 gives the whole variable domain DSGVTQTPKHLITATGQRVTLRCSPRSGDLSVYWYQQSLDQGLQFLIQYYNGEERAKGNILERFSAQQFPDLHSELNLSSLELGDSALYFCASSEAGSSYEQYFGPGTRLTVT.

This clonotype has only one observation. This rearrangement joins TRBV15 to TRBJ1-2, with D possibly being TRBD1 (5 bases). This CDR3 has 14 residues. Germline V gene sequence: CDR1 LNHNV, CDR2 YYDKDF (reference sequence). V lost 0 bases to trimming and J lost 8 bases, with 13 bases between them. The CDR3: CATSRDRGANGYTF. In DNA, the CDR3 is TGTGCCACCAGCAGAGATAGAGGGGCCAACGGCTACACCTTC.

J is TRBJ2-2 and V is TRBV20-1; a weak D match, TRBD1 (6 bases). Germline V gene lookup returns CDR1 DFQATT and CDR2 SNEGSKA (reference sequence). Trimming pared 6 bases from V and 6 bases from J, leaving 14 bases between. CDR3 length: 13 residues. The CDR3 DNA follows: TGCAGTGCCCTAACAGGGCATCCCGGGGAGCTGTTTTTT. The encoded protein is CSALTGHPGELFF.

The J gene is TRBJ1-1, the V gene TRBV5-1; weak D call: TRBD1 (5 bases). Germline CDR1 and CDR2: SGHRS and YFSETQ. The V gene lost 3 bases and the J gene lost 1 base, with 13 bases spanning the gap. The CDR3 has 15 residues. DNA for the CDR3: TGCGCCAGCAGCTCAACGGACGGGGCGAACACTGAAGCTTTCTTT. Its translation is CASSSTDGANTEAFF.

The chain has TRBV12-3 or TRBV12-4 and TRBJ2-7; 14 nucleotides agree with TRBD2. The junction had 7 bases not matched to a gene; V was cut back by 6 bases and J by 0 bases. There are 17 residues in the CDR3. The CDR3 sequence is CASSRTSGGRSSYEQYF. The DNA of the CDR3 is TGTGCCAGCAGCCGGACTAGCGGGGGGCGTAGCTCCTACGAGCAGTACTTC.

V and J are TRBV25-1 and TRBJ2-7; 7 nucleotides line up with TRBD1. The ends lost 11 bases at V and 0 bases at J; junction bases unmatched: 4. Looked up from germline, CDR1 is MGHDK and CDR2 is SYGVNS. The CDR3 sequence is 12 residues long. CDR3 region: CACGQASYEQYF. As DNA, the CDR3 is TGTGCCTGCGGACAGGCCTCCTACGAGCAGTACTTC.

J is TRBJ1-5 and V is TRBV4-3; 7 nucleotides agree with TRBD1. Germline V gene sequence: CDR1 LGHNA, CDR2 YSLEER. This CDR3 has 15 residues. V lost 6 bases, J lost 1 base, and 6 bases stayed unmatched. The CDR3 sequence is CASSHQGESNQPQHF. As DNA, the CDR3 is TGCGCCAGCAGTCATCAGGGGGAAAGCAATCAGCCCCAGCATTTT.

This chain uses TRBV5-1 with TRBJ1-5, with D tentatively TRBD1 (5 bases). CDR1 SGHRS and CDR2 YFSETQ come from the germline V gene. Trimming removed 4 bases at V and 6 bases at J, with 14 bases between. The CDR3 consists of 14 residues. CDR3 DNA sequence: TGCGCCAGCAGCCTCGACGATGGGACTCAGCCCCAGCATTTT. As protein: CASSLDDGTQPQHF.

V gene TRBV4-1 combines with J gene TRBJ2-3, with a tentative D call TRBD1 (6 bases). The length of the CDR3 is 15 residues. From germline, CDR1 is MGHRA and CDR2 YSYEKL. Between the trimmed V and J ends, which lost 1 base and 7 bases, there was a span of 15 bases. The DNA of the CDR3 is TGCGCCAGCAGCCAAGGGCAGGGGAAGGGGAATACGCAGTATTTT. This translates into CASSQGQGKGNTQYF.